These 3 T cell receptor beta chains came from one sample sequenced in a study of T cell responses to AZD1222 COVID-19 vaccine. Profiling relied on immunoSEQ multiplex PCR, and the TCRdb table lists in-frame clones only, not all of them. The sample has under 200,000 clones; about 93% are singletons. Here the sequenced sample was peripheral blood, taken on day 0 of AZD1222 vaccination. The receptors stem from an adult in good health.

The V gene is TRBV5-1, the J gene TRBJ2-2; D is possibly TRBD1 or TRBD2 (5 bases each). Germline V gene data show CDR1 as SGHRS and CDR2 as YFSETQ. V dropped 0 bases and J dropped 5 bases, with 11 bases sitting between them. This CDR3 is 15 amino acids long. The CDR3 loop is CASSLEGAGTGELFF. In nucleotides, the CDR3 is TGCGCCAGCAGCTTGGAGGGAGCAGGGACCGGGGAGCTGTTTTTT.

This chain joins TRBV11-2 and TRBJ1-1; D is unresolved. The germline gives CDR1 SGHAT, CDR2 FQNNGV. This CDR3 is 14 amino acids long. Trimming stripped 7 bases from V and 10 bases from J, with 22 bases between. CDR3 sequence reads: CASKESTLLGLAFF. CDR3 DNA: TGTGCCAGCAAAGAGTCGACCCTCCTCGGTCTAGCTTTCTTT.

V and J are TRBV2 and TRBJ1-6; 9 bases are a match to TRBD1. CDR1 is SNHLY and CDR2 is FYNNEI in the germline V gene. V lost 4 bases and J lost 7; bases outside the gene matches: 2. The CDR3 has 14 amino acids. The CDR3 coding sequence is TGTGCCAGCAGTGGGGGGACAGGGAATTCACCCCTCCACTTT. Amino acids: CASSGGTGNSPLHF.